The following is a T cell receptor (beta chain) sequence with its context. The data are from a study of blood T cell repertoires in COVID-19. Assay used: immunoSEQ multiplex PCR; TCRdb lists only in-frame clones, some missing. Of about 210,000 clones in the sample, 80% are singletons; the top ten hold roughly 6.7%. Germline CDR1 and CDR2: LGHNT and FRNRAP. The CDR3 is made up of 13 amino acids. Trimming removed 4 bases at V and 3 bases at J, with 9 bases between. The V gene is TRBV12-5, the J gene TRBJ1-2; tentative D call: TRBD1 (6 bases). Sequencing used peripheral blood. This clonotype was obtained from a woman in her seventies with acute or convalescent COVID-19. CDR3 bases: TGTGCTAGTGGTTCAACAGGGTACTATGGCTACACCTTC. Its protein is CASGSTGYYGYTF.